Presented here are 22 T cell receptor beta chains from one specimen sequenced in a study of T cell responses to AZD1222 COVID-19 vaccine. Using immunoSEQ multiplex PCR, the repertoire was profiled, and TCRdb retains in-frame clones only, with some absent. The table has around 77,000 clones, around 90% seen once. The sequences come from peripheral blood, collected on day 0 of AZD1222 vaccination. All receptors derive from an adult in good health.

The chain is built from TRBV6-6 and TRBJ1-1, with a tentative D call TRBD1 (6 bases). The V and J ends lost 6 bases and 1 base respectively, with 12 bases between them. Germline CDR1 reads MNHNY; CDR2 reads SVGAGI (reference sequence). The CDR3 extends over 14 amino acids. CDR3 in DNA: TGTGCCAGCAGCCCAGGGGCGGGGAACACTGAAGCTTTCTTT. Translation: CASSPGAGNTEAFF.

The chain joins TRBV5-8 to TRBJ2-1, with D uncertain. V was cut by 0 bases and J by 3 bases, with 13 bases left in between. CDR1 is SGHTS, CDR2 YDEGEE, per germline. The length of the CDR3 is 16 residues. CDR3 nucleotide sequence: TGTGCCAGCAGCTTGGTCCGCGGCATCAACTACAATGAGCAGTTCTTC. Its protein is CASSLVRGINYNEQFF.

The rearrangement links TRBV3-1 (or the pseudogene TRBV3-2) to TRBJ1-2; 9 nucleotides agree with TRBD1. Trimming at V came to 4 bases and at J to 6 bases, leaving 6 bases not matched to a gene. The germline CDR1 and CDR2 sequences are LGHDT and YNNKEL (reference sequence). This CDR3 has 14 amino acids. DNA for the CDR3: TGTGCCAGCAGCCGGACAGGGGCCAGCAATGGCTACACCTTC. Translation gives CASSRTGASNGYTF.

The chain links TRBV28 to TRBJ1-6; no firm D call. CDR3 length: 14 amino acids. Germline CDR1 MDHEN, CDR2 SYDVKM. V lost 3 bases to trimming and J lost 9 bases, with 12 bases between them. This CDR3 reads CASSFFGDTSPLHF. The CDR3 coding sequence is TGTGCCAGCAGTTTTTTCGGGGATACTTCACCCCTCCACTTT.

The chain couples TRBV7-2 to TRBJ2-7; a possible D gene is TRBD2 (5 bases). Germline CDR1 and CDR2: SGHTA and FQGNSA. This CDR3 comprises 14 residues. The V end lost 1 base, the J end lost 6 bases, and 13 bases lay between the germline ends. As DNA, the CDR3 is TGTGCCAGCAGCTTAGGACAACCGGCGGGCGAGCAGTACTTC. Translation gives CASSLGQPAGEQYF.

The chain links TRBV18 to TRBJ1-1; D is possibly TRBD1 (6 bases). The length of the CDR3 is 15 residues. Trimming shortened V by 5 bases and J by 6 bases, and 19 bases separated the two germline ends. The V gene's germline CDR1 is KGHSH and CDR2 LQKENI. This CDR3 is CASSTRQARGAEAFF. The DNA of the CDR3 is TGTGCCAGCTCAACCCGACAGGCCCGGGGGGCTGAAGCTTTCTTT.

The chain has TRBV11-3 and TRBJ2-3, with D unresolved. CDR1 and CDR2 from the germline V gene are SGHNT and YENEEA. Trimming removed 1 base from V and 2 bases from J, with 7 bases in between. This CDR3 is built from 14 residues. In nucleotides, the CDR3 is TGTGCCAGCAGCTTAGGTCTTTCCACAGATACGCAGTATTTT. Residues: CASSLGLSTDTQYF.

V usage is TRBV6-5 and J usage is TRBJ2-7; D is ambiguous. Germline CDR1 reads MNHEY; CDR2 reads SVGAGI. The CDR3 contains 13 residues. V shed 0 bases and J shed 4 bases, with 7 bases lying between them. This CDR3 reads CASSYSRRYEQYF. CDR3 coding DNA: TGTGCCAGCAGTTACTCGAGAAGATACGAGCAGTACTTC.

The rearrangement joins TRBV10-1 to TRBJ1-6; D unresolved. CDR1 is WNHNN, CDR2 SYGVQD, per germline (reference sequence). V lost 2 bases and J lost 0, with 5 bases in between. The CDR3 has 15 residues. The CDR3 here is CASSEGSSYNSPLHF. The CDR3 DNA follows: TGCGCCAGCAGTGAGGGAAGCTCCTATAATTCACCCCTCCACTTT.

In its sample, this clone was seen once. The CDR3 sequence: CASSEALDRVLYF. The CDR3 bases are TGTGCCAGCAGTGAAGCACTAGACAGGGTTTTGTACTTC. The rearrangement joins TRBV6-1 to TRBJ2-7, with TRBD1 identical over 7 bases. The CDR3 is 13 residues long. V lost 0 bases and J lost 12; bases outside the gene matches: 8. The germline V gene encodes CDR1 MNHNS and CDR2 SASEGT.

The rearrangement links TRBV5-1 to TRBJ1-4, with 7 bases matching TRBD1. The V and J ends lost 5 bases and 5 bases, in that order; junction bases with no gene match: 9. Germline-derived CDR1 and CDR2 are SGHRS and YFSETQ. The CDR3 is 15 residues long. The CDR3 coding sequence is TGCGCCAGCAGTTACGAACAGGGGAGAAATGAAAAACTGTTTTTT. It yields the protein CASSYEQGRNEKLFF.

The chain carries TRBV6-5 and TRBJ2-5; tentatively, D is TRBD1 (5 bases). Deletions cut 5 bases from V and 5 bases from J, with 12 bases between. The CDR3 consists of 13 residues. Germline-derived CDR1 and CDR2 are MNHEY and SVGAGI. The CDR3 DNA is TGTGCCAGCAGTAGCCCAGGGAAGGAGACCCAGTACTTC. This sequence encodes CASSSPGKETQYF.

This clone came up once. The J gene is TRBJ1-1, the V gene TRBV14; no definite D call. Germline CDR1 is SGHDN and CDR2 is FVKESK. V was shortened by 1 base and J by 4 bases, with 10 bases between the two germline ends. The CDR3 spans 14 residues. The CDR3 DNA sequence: TGTGCCAGCAGCCAAGGCCTCTTATCCACTGAAGCTTTCTTT. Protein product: CASSQGLLSTEAFF. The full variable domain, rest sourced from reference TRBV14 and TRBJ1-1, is EAGVTQFPSHSVIEKGQTVTLRCDPISGHDNLYWYRRVMGKEIKFLLHFVKESKQDESGMPNNRFLAERTGGTYSTLKVQPAELEDSGVYFCASSQGLLSTEAFFGQGTRLTVV.

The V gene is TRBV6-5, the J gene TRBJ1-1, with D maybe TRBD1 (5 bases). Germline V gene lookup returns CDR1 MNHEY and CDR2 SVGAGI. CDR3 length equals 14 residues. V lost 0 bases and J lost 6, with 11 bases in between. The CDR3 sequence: CASSYSTGPSEAFF. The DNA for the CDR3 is TGTGCCAGCAGTTACTCGACGGGGCCCTCTGAAGCTTTCTTT.

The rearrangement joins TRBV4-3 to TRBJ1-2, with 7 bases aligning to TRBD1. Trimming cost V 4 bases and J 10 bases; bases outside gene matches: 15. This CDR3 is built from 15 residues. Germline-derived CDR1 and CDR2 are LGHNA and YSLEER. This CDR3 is CASSLHDKRDSSYTF. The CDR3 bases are TGCGCCAGCAGCCTACATGATAAAAGGGACAGCTCCTACACCTTC.

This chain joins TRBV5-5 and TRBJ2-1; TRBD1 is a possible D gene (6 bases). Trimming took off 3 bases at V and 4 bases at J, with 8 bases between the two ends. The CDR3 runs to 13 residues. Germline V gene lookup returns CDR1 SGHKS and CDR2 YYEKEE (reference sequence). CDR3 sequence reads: CASSSGQYNEQFF. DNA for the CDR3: TGTGCCAGCAGCTCCGGACAGTACAATGAGCAGTTCTTC.

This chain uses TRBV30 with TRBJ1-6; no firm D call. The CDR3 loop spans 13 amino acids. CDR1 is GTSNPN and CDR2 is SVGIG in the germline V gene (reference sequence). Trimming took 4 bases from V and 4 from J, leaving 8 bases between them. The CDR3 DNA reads TGTGCCTGGACAGAGAAGTATAATTCACCCCTCCACTTT. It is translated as CAWTEKYNSPLHF.

This chain's CDR3 is CASKRFGGANSPLHF. The CDR3 nucleotides read TGTGCCAGCAAGAGGTTCGGGGGCGCGAATTCACCCCTCCACTTT. The chain links TRBV28 to TRBJ1-6, with D tentatively TRBD1 (6 bases). The ends were cut back, 7 bases at V and 7 bases at J, with 17 bases in the middle. CDR3 length: 15 amino acids. Germline V gene lookup returns CDR1 MDHEN and CDR2 SYDVKM.

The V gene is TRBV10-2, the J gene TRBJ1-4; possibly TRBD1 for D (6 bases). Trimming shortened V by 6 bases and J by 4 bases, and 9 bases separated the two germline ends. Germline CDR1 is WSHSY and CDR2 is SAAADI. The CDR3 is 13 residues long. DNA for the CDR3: TGCGCCAGCAGCCGGACAGTTAATGAAAAACTGTTTTTT. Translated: CASSRTVNEKLFF.

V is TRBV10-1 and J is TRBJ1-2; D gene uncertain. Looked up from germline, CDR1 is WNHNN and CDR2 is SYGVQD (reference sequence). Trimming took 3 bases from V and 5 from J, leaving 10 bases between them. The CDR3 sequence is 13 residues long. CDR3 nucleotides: TGCGCCAGCAGTGAAAACTACGGTTATGGCTACACCTTC. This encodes CASSENYGYGYTF.

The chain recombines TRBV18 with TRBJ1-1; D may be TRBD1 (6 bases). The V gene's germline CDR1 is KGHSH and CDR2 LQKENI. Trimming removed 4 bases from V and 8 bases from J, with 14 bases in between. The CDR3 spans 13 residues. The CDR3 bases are TGTGCCAGCTCACTCAGGGGACTCTACGAAGCTTTCTTT. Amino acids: CASSLRGLYEAFF.

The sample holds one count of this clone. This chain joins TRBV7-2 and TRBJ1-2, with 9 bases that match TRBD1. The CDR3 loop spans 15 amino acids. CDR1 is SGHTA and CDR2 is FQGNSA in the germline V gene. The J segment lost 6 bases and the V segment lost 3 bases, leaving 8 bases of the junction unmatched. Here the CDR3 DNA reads TGTGCCAGCAGCTTGGGACAGGGCGGCCTTGATGGCTACACCTTC. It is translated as CASSLGQGGLDGYTF.